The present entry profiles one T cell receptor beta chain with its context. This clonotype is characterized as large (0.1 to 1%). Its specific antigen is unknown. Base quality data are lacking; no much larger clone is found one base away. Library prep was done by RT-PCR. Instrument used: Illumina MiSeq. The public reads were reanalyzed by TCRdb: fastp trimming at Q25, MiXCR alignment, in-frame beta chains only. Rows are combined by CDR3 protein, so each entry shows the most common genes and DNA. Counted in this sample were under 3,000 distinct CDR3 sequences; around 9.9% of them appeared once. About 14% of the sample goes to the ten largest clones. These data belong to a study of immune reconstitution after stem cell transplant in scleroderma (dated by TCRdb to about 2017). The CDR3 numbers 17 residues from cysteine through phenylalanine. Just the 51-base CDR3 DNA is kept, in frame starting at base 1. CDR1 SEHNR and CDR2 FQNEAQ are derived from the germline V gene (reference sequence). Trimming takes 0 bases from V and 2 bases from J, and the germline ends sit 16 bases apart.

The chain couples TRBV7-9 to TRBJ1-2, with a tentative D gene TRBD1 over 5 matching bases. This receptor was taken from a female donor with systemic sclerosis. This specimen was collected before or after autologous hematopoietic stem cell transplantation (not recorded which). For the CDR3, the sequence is CASSLARLQGKNYGYTF. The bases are TGTGCCAGCAGCTTAGCGAGACTTCAGGGTAAAAACTATGGCTACACCTTC.